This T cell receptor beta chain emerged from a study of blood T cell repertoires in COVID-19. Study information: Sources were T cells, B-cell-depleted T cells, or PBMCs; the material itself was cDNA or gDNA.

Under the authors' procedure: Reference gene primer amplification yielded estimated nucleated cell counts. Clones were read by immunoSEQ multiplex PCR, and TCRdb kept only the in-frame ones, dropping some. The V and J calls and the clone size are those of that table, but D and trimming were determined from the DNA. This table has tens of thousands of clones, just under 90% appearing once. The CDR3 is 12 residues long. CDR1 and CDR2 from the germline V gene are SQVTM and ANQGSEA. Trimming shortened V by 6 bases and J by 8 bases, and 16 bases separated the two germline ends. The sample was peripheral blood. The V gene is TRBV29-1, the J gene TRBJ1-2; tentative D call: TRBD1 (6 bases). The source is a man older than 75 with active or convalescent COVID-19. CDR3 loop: CSVEGVSLGYTF. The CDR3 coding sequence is TGCAGCGTCGAGGGGGTCTCTCTCGGCTACACCTTC. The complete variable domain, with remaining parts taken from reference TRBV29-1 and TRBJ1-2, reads SAVISQKPSRDICQRGTSLTIQCQVDSQVTMMFWYRQQPGQSLTLIATANQGSEATYESGFVIDKFPISRPNLTFSTLTVSNMSPEDSSIYLCSVEGVSLGYTFGSGTRLTVV.